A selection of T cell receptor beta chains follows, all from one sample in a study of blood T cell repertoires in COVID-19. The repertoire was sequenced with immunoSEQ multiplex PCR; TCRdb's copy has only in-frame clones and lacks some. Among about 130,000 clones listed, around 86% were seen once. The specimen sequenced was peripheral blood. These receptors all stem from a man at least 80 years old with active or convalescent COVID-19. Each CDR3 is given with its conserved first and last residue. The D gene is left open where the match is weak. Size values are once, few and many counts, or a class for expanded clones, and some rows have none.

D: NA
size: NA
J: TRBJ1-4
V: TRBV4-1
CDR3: CASSLGQSSGMKKLFF
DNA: TGCGCCAGCAGCCTCGGACAGTCCTCTGGAATGAAAAAACTGTTTTTT

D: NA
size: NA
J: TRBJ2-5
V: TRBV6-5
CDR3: CASTPTGLRTQYF
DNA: TGTGCCAGCACCCCAACAGGCCTAAGAACCCAGTACTTC

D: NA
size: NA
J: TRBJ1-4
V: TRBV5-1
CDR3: CASQGNGAANEKLFF
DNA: TGCGCCAGCCAGGGGAATGGGGCAGCTAATGAAAAACTGTTTTTT

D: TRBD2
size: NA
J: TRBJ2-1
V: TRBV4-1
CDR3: CASSLLAGGYSNEQFF
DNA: TGCGCCAGCAGCCTACTAGCGGGAGGTTATAGCAATGAGCAGTTCTTC

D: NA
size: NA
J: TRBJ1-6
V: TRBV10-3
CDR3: CAISEGRENSPLHF
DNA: TGTGCCATCAGTGAAGGACGGGAAAATTCACCCCTCCACTTT

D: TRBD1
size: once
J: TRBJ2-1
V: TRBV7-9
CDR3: CASSPTHRGLKYNEQFF
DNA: TGTGCCAGCAGCCCAACCCACAGGGGGCTTAAGTACAATGAGCAGTTCTTC

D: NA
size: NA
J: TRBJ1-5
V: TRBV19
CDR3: CASSRSGTHDYSNQPQHF
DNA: TGTGCCAGTAGTAGATCCGGGACACACGATTATAGCAATCAGCCCCAGCATTTT

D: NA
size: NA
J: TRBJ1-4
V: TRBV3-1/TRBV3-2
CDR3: CASSLKAGIEKLFF
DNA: TGTGCCAGCAGCCTCAAGGCAGGGATTGAAAAACTGTTTTTT

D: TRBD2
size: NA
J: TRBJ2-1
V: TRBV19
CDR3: CASRPPQRGVYNEQFF
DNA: TGTGCCAGTAGGCCCCCCCAGCGGGGGGTCTACAATGAGCAGTTCTTC

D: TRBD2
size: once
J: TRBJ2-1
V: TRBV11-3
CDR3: CASSRSGGPYNEQFF
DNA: TGTGCCAGCAGCCGGAGCGGGGGTCCCTACAATGAGCAGTTCTTC

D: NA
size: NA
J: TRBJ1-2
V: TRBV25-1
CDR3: CASSESRGQSSNYGYTF
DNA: TGTGCCAGCAGTGAATCCCGGGGACAATCTTCTAACTATGGCTACACCTTC

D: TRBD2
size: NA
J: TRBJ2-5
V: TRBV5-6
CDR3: CASSLVGTSGGAQETQYF
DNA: TGTGCCAGCAGCTTGGTGGGGACTAGCGGGGGGGCCCAAGAGACCCAGTACTTC

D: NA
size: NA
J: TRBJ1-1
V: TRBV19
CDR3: CASSIEPQGKNTEAFF
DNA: TGTGCCAGTAGTATAGAACCTCAGGGGAAGAACACTGAAGCTTTCTTT

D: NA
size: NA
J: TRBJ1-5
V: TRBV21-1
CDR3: CASRGGDRGFFGNQPQHF
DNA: TGTGCCAGCCGAGGAGGGGACAGGGGGTTTTTTGGGAATCAGCCCCAGCATTTT

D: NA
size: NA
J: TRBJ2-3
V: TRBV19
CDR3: CASSIGAGTFTDTQYF
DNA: TGTGCCAGTAGTATCGGGGCGGGAACCTTCACAGATACGCAGTATTTT

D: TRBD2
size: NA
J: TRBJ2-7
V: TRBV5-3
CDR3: CARSLALREGPFNWEQYF
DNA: TGTGCCAGAAGCTTGGCATTGCGGGAGGGCCCCTTCAACTGGGAGCAGTACTTC

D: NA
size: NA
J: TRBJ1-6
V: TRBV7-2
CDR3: CASSSQGRDNSPLHF
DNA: TGTGCCAGCAGTTCGCAGGGTCGAGATAATTCACCCCTCCACTTT

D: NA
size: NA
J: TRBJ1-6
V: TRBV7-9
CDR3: CASSLNAGNNSPLHF
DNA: TGTGCCAGCAGCTTAAATGCCGGGAATAATTCACCCCTCCACTTT

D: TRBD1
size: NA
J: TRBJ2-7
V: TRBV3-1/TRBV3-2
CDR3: CASSQGDRGRYEQYF
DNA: TGTGCCAGCAGCCAAGGGGACAGGGGGCGGTACGAGCAGTACTTC

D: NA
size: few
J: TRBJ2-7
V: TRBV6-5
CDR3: CASSTTGEQYF
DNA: TGTGCCAGCAGTACTACCGGCGAGCAGTACTTC

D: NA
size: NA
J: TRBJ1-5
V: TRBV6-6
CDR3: CASSYPTEFNQPQHF
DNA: TGTGCCAGCAGTTACCCGACAGAATTCAATCAGCCCCAGCATTTT

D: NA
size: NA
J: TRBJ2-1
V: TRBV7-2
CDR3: CASSLGSIYNEQFF
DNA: TGTGCCAGCAGCTTAGGTTCTATCTACAATGAGCAGTTCTTC

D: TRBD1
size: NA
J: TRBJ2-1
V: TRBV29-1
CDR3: CSAQGDTYNEQFF
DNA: TGCAGCGCCCAGGGGGATACATACAATGAGCAGTTCTTC

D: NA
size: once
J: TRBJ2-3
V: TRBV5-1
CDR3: CASSLGPPISTDTQYF
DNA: TGCGCCAGCAGCTTGGGTCCGCCTATTAGCACAGATACGCAGTATTTT

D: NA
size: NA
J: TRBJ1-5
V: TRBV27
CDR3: CASSPKLYQPQHF
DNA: TGTGCCAGCAGCCCAAAACTCTATCAGCCCCAGCATTTT

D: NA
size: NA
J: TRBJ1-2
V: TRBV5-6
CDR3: CASSWEGQTYTF
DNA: TGTGCCAGCAGCTGGGAAGGACAGACCTACACCTTC